These T cell receptor beta chains were read from a single sample in a study of monozygotic twins with inflammatory bowel disease. TCRdb re-called the 5' RACE reads; one entry per CDR3 protein, DNA not given. This listing includes over 120,000 distinct CDR3 sequences. Material for sequencing was blood. The receptors derive from a human donor with ulcerative colitis or Crohn's disease, or a healthy co-twin of an affected twin (not recorded which). CDR3s include the opening cysteine and the closing phenylalanine or tryptophan. The order of the fields is J gene, V gene, CDR3 protein.

>TRBJ1-5|TRBV30
CALAPGTGGTEPQHF
>TRBJ1-1|TRBV7-9
CASSGRQGMNTEAFF
>TRBJ2-2|TRBV19
CASSIVKGVAGELFF
>TRBJ2-5|TRBV5-4
CASSSGPYMGIQETQYF
>TRBJ2-7|TRBV12-3/TRBV12-4
CASSRRQGRRIYEQYF
>TRBJ1-4|TRBV4-3
CASSQAQRGYNEKLFF
>TRBJ2-5|TRBV3-1
CASSQTGVQETQYF
>TRBJ1-2|TRBV29-1
CSVDKARGYGYTF
>TRBJ2-2|TRBV29-1
CSVLKGPDTGELFF
>TRBJ1-2|TRBV11-2
CASSSLRGGNTNYGYTF
>TRBJ2-1|TRBV20-1
CSARVPLRSGRANEQFF
>TRBJ2-7|TRBV27
CASRGTSGFEQYF
>TRBJ2-1|TRBV29-1
CSVGDRGNEQFF
>TRBJ2-2|TRBV24-1
CATSKGQRTGELFF
>TRBJ2-1|TRBV18
CASSPSGARDEQFF
>TRBJ1-5|TRBV27
CARQTGGCNQPQHF
>TRBJ2-1|TRBV15
CATSTSLEQETYNEQFF
>TRBJ2-2|TRBV7-7
CASSREGLAGAGELFF
>TRBJ2-3|TRBV14
CASSPQDYPFIYTQYF
>TRBJ2-3|TRBV15
CATSRDYGGGDTQYF
>TRBJ2-7|TRBV9
CASSFQEDYPDEQYF
>TRBJ2-5|TRBV9
CASSVEDRGFQETQYF
>TRBJ2-7|TRBV5-1
CASQPSGTDFYEQYF
>TRBJ2-3|TRBV3-1
CASSRDSADTQYF
>TRBJ2-5|TRBV5-8
CASTPGWDRYQETQYF
>TRBJ1-3|TRBV7-3
CASSAGTAGNTIYF
>TRBJ2-3|TRBV29-1
CSVAVKRSTDTQYF
>TRBJ1-5|TRBV12-3/TRBV12-4
CASRIGQDSNQPQHF
>TRBJ2-1|TRBV5-1
CASSLSSGRGPYNEQFF
>TRBJ2-2|TRBV6-2/TRBV6-3
CASTWGGTNTGELFF
>TRBJ1-2|TRBV7-3
CASSQGGSTGYTF
>TRBJ1-5|TRBV27
CASSLQGQSNQPQYF
>TRBJ2-5|TRBV7-2
CASSFRTGQETQYF
>TRBJ1-5|TRBV6-2/TRBV6-3
CATQFSRGNQPQHF
>TRBJ1-1|TRBV5-1
CASSSNTQGATEAFF
>TRBJ2-6|TRBV5-1
CASSLGQGSGGSGANVLTF
>TRBJ2-5|TRBV24-1
CATSDLKFGGKETQYF
>TRBJ2-1|TRBV29-1
CSVAQGLSAEQFF
>TRBJ1-2|TRBV28
CASSLTGDYTF
>TRBJ2-5|TRBV9
CASSVRGLETQYF
>TRBJ2-5|TRBV7-9
CASSLDRLETQYF
>TRBJ2-7|TRBV20-1
CSAGLTYEQYF
>TRBJ1-2|TRBV19
CASMDPGGHGYTF
>TRBJ1-1|TRBV12-3/TRBV12-4
CASSTGTLSAFF
>TRBJ2-3|TRBV15
CATSRGGTGVVDTQYF
>TRBJ2-3|TRBV4-2
CASSRGMARGTDTQYF
>TRBJ2-5|TRBV4-1
CASSSEAGGETQYF
>TRBJ2-3|TRBV7-3
CASSSPPSGTDTQYF
>TRBJ2-7|TRBV5-1
CASSLAYRGGEQYF
>TRBJ2-7|TRBV20-1
CSAITGADYEQYF
>TRBJ1-1|TRBV29-1
CSVEPNIWPTEAFF
>TRBJ2-7|TRBV20-1
CSARLRGLYEQYF
>TRBJ1-5|TRBV19
CASSTARATLQPQHF